Following are 3 T cell receptor beta chains from one sample sequenced in a study of human T cells and chemical hapten exposure. Time point of the sample: healthy volunteer bleed at 2 weeks. Unfractionated whole blood served as the source for total RNA extraction. MiXCR, run by TCRdb on the RACE reads, gives a single entry per CDR3 protein. The sample has roughly 120,000 distinct CDR3 sequences, approximately 9.5% seen once. Input material: whole blood. The receptors were sampled from a male donor in good health. Some clones in this sample may be carry-over from other donors' samples.

This clonotype was observed once. The V call is TRBV12-3 or TRBV12-4, the J call TRBJ2-2; D not certain. The CDR3 is 12 amino acids. Trimming stripped 2 bases from V and 6 bases from J, with 4 bases between. The CDR3 sequence is CASSLWAGELFF. The DNA for the CDR3 is TGTGCCAGCAGTTTATGGGCCGGGGAGCTGTTTTTT.

In this sample, this clonotype turned up a few times. V usage is TRBV5-1 and J usage is TRBJ2-5; 10 nucleotides agree with TRBD2. This CDR3 region has 17 residues. Trimming at V came to 5 bases and at J to 1 base, leaving 11 bases not matched to a gene. Germline CDR1 and CDR2: SGHRS and YFSETQ. The CDR3: CASSPGTGLAFQETQYF. The CDR3 DNA reads TGCGCCAGCAGTCCGGGGACGGGACTAGCGTTCCAAGAGACCCAGTACTTC.

This chain links TRBV7-2 with TRBJ2-7, with a possible D match to TRBD2 (5 bases). The CDR3 totals 15 residues. Trimming cost V 2 bases and J 2 bases, with 13 bases left between them. Germline V lookup: CDR1 SGHTA, CDR2 FQGNSA. The CDR3 DNA reads TGTGCCAGCAGCTTACTATCCGGGGAACCCTACGAGCAGTACTTC. It is translated as CASSLLSGEPYEQYF.